This TCR beta chain was sequenced for a study of PD-L1 blockade in urothelial cancer. Study in general: At 3 weeks (second dose) and 6 weeks after starting treatment, blood was analyzed. Blood samples had a median of around 150,000 T cells. Study-wide points: Expansion of tumor-associated blood clones at 3 weeks was greater in durable-benefit patients.

Remarks on this clone: The antigen is undetermined.

The time point was: peripheral blood 6 weeks after treatment start. Diagnoses among patients were locally advanced or metastatic urothelial carcinoma. The CDR3 extends over 13 amino acids. Germline lookup yields CDR1 SGHAT and CDR2 FQDESV (reference sequence). The V end lost 3 bases, the J end lost 3 bases, and 6 bases lay between the germline ends. Data came from immunoSEQ multiplex PCR; TCRdb stores just in-frame clones and leaves some out. This table holds around 80,000 clones, 75% to 95% found once. Sequenced material: PBMCs, taken around atezolizumab (anti-PD-L1) treatment. The sequence was obtained from an elderly woman with urothelial cancer. The V gene is TRBV11-1, the J gene TRBJ1-5; D uncertain. CDR3 sequence: CASSFAHNQPQHF. For the CDR3, the DNA is TGTGCCAGCAGCTTCGCGCACAATCAGCCCCAGCATTTT.